The entry below describes one TCR beta chain. Germline V gene lookup returns CDR1 SGHVS and CDR2 FNYEAQ. Trimming left V 1 base short and J 4 bases short, with 13 bases between. The CDR3 is 16 amino acids. These data come from a study of blood T cell repertoires in COVID-19. Background on the study: Acute-phase and convalescent COVID-19 samples originated in the United States, Italy and Spain. Sample material is recorded as cDNA or gDNA derived from T cells, B-cell-depleted T cells, or PBMCs.

In the original workflow: Using reference gene primer amplification, nucleated cell counts were estimated. The assay was immunoSEQ multiplex PCR, and TCRdb's table has in-frame clones only and misses some. From that table come the V and J calls and clone size; the DNA was used to work out D and trimming. This sample has a few hundred thousand clones, with about nine tenths found just once. Sequenced input: peripheral blood. The chain links TRBV7-6 to TRBJ2-2; D perhaps matches TRBD1 (6 bases). The TCR was taken from a man in his forties or fifties with acute or convalescent COVID-19. The CDR3, as DNA: TGTGCCAGCAGCTTAGTAGCAGGGGAAATCACCGGGGAGCTGTTTTTT. It codes for CASSLVAGEITGELFF.